The present TCR beta chain was sequenced within a study of CD8+CD57+ T cells in acquired aplastic anemia. In the study overall: DNA recovered from sorted CD4+ and CD8+ cells had a mean of approximately 3 ug.

J was trimmed by 1 base and V by 5 bases; bases with no gene match: 9. The CDR3 has 16 amino acids. Germline V gene sequence: CDR1 SNHLY, CDR2 FYNNEI. Note on this clonotype: Antigen unknown.

Sequencing was done on patients that had shown CD8+CD57+ cell expansion by flow cytometry. Investigators profiled TCR beta VDJ and CDR3 from genomic DNA template. TCRdb fed the reads into MiXCR, producing one record per CDR3 protein. In the table there are just over 450,000 distinct CDR3 sequences, approximately 32% of which are singletons. Whole-study results and caveats: It was found that approximately 29 CD8+ CDR3 sequences were shared between patients and controls.

The receptor was derived from a human donor with aplastic anemia. The V gene is TRBV2, the J gene TRBJ2-5; 8 positions agree with TRBD2. Sequenced: sorted CD4+, CD8+, or CD8+CD57+ T cells (not recorded which) from PBMCs. As DNA, the CDR3 is TGTGCCAGCAGTTTATCGAGAGCGGGAGTCCAAGAGACCCAGTACTTC. Encoded protein: CASSLSRAGVQETQYF.